A selection of T cell receptor beta chains follows, all from one sample in a study of patients and donors after allogeneic stem cell transplantation. TCRdb passed the RT-PCR reads through MiXCR, listing each CDR3 protein once. The sample has hundreds of thousands of distinct CDR3 sequences; 15% to 20% are singletons. Sequences were obtained from blood, either unsorted or a sorted T cell fraction (not recorded which). The receptors stem from a human donor who was either an allogeneic HSCT recipient or a stem cell or donor lymphocyte infusion donor (not recorded which). It is not recorded whose cells these are; they may come from a transplant donor. Both conserved end residues are part of each CDR3. Fields, in order: D gene, V gene, clone size, J gene, CDR3 DNA, CDR3 protein. A D gene is named only where the DNA matches it firmly. Clone size is shown for a subset of rows, as once, few, many or a class of expanded clone.

>.|TRBV2|few|TRBJ1-5
TGTGCCAGCAGTCGGGGAGACTCCACACGGCAGCCCCAGCATTTT
CASSRGDSTRQPQHF
>.|TRBV4-1|.|TRBJ2-2
TGCGCCAGCAGCCAAGTTTGGGTGTTTTGGTCGGATCCGAACACCGGGGAGCTGTTTTTT
CASSQVWVFWSDPNTGELFF
>.|TRBV29-1|few|TRBJ1-3
TGCAGCGCCGGAGGTCTTGGGGGAAACACCATATATTTT
CSAGGLGGNTIYF
>.|TRBV6-1|.|TRBJ1-1
TGTGCCAGCAGTCTCAGGGGAGAGGCGAACGAAGCTTTCTTT
CASSLRGEANEAFF
>TRBD2|TRBV12-3/TRBV12-4|few|TRBJ2-7
TGTGCCAGCAGGTCAAGCGGGAGGTTCTACGAGCAGTACTTC
CASRSSGRFYEQYF
>.|TRBV2|few|TRBJ2-7
TGTGCCAGCAGTGAACGGGTCGAGCAGTACTTC
CASSERVEQYF
>.|TRBV12-3/TRBV12-4|many|TRBJ2-2
TGTGCCAGCAGTTTATTGCGGGCCGGGGAGCTGTTTTTT
CASSLLRAGELFF
>TRBD2|TRBV20-1|.|TRBJ2-3
TGCAGTGCTACTTCGAGGACTAGCGGGGGGGCAAGGAACACAGATACGCAGTATTTT
CSATSRTSGGARNTDTQYF
>TRBD2|TRBV27|.|TRBJ2-2
TGTGCCAGCAAAACCCGGACTAGCGGGGGGCCCCGACTAAACACCGGGGAGCTGTTTTTT
CASKTRTSGGPRLNTGELFF
>.|TRBV19|.|TRBJ1-6
TGTGCCAGTAGAACCCCGTGGCTTGATAATTCACCCCTCCACTTT
CASRTPWLDNSPLHF
>.|TRBV14|.|TRBJ2-2
TGTGCCAGCAGCCCCCGGGGAGGGGGAGGAACCGGGGAGCTGTTTTTT
CASSPRGGGGTGELFF
>TRBD2|TRBV20-1|few|TRBJ2-3
TGCAGTGCTTTACCGGGACTATCGGCAGATACGCAGTATTTT
CSALPGLSADTQYF
>TRBD1|TRBV9|few|TRBJ1-5
TGTGCCAGCAGCCCATGGGACGGACAGGAGCCCCAGCATTTT
CASSPWDGQEPQHF
>TRBD2|TRBV4-2|many|TRBJ2-1
TGTGCCAGCAGCCAAGCGTGGTCCCTAGCGGGGGGAAATGAGCAGTTCTTC
CASSQAWSLAGGNEQFF
>.|TRBV7-9|many|TRBJ2-3
TGTGCCAGCAGCTCCCCCCGGGGAACAGATACGCAGTATTTT
CASSSPRGTDTQYF
>.|TRBV7-9|many|TRBJ2-4
TGTGCCAGCAGCTTAGTTGACCTAGCGACTATGGGGTACTTC
CASSLVDLATMGYF
>.|TRBV12-3/TRBV12-4|many|TRBJ1-2
TGTGCCAGCAGTCCCCCCCTCAACTATGGCTACACCTTC
CASSPPLNYGYTF